Listed below are T cell receptor beta chains from one sample, sequenced in a study of neurological immune-mediated disorders. TCRdb re-called the 5' RACE reads through MiXCR, storing one row per CDR3 protein. The sample carries some 60,000 distinct CDR3 sequences, about 8.9% recorded once. The material sequenced was PBMCs. The receptors shown here come from a man aged 30 to 45 in good health. CDR3s include the opening cysteine and the closing phenylalanine or tryptophan. A D gene is named only where the DNA matches it firmly. The size entry is marked missing in some rows and otherwise reads once, few, many or a size class.

d_call	cdr3_length	clone_size	v_call	j_call	cdr3_aa	cdr3_nt
-	13	many	TRBV29-1	TRBJ1-4	CSVIEGVNEKLFF	TGCAGCGTTATAGAGGGGGTCAATGAAAAACTGTTTTTT
TRBD2	16	-	TRBV7-6	TRBJ2-2	CASSLAGTSGTGELFF	TGTGCCAGCAGCTTAGCTGGAACTAGCGGCACCGGGGAGCTGTTTTTT
TRBD2	14	many	TRBV20-1	TRBJ2-3	CSARAGGPGGTQYF	TGCAGTGCTAGAGCGGGAGGGCCTGGCGGGACGCAGTATTTT
TRBD2	17	many	TRBV24-1	TRBJ2-1	CATSDQTGTSGNWEQFF	TGTGCCACCAGTGATCAAACCGGGACTAGCGGGAATTGGGAGCAGTTCTTC
-	15	many	TRBV10-2	TRBJ2-5	CASSELASFQETQYF	TGCGCCAGCAGTGAATTAGCGAGCTTCCAAGAGACCCAGTACTTC
TRBD2	14	many	TRBV20-1	TRBJ2-5	CSAMVLAGAWDQYF	TGCAGTGCCATGGTACTAGCGGGGGCTTGGGACCAGTACTTC
-	12	many	TRBV5-1	TRBJ2-7	CASSLYRAEQYF	TGCGCCAGCAGCTTGTACCGAGCCGAGCAGTACTTC
-	13	many	TRBV7-7	TRBJ2-5	CASSLGAEETQYF	TGTGCCAGCAGCTTAGGGGCAGAAGAGACCCAGTACTTC
TRBD1	16	many	TRBV10-1	TRBJ2-1	CASSEGTGTGYNEQFF	TGCGCCAGCAGTGAAGGTACGGGGACAGGTTACAATGAGCAGTTCTTC
-	14	many	TRBV10-3	TRBJ1-1	CAISESGGTTEAFF	TGTGCCATCAGTGAGTCTGGGGGAACGACTGAAGCTTTCTTT
TRBD2	18	many	TRBV4-2	TRBJ2-6	CASSPRTSETSGANVLTF	TGTGCCAGCAGCCCCCGGACTAGCGAAACGTCTGGGGCCAACGTCCTGACTTTC
TRBD2	19	many	TRBV5-5	TRBJ2-2	CASSLAPSGRASNTGELFF	TGTGCCAGCAGCTTGGCTCCTAGCGGGAGGGCCTCTAACACCGGGGAGCTGTTTTTT
-	14	many	TRBV5-1	TRBJ1-1	CASSFGGAETEAFF	TGCGCCAGCAGCTTCGGAGGGGCCGAGACTGAAGCTTTCTTT
-	16	many	TRBV4-1	TRBJ2-1	CASSQVPGGSNNEQFF	TGCGCCAGCAGCCAAGTACCAGGAGGGTCGAACAATGAGCAGTTCTTC
-	14	many	TRBV10-3	TRBJ2-3	CAISGEGYADTQYF	TGTGCCATCAGCGGGGAAGGGTACGCAGATACGCAGTATTTT
TRBD2	17	many	TRBV5-1	TRBJ2-1	CASSLPAGGPLRNEQFF	TGCGCCAGCAGCTTGCCAGCGGGAGGGCCCCTACGCAATGAGCAGTTCTTC
-	17	many	TRBV20-1	TRBJ1-6	CSAASGVIGLYNSPLHF	TGCAGTGCAGCTTCAGGGGTTATCGGGTTATATAATTCACCCCTCCACTTT
-	14	many	TRBV3-1	TRBJ1-2	CASSPRQAFYGYTF	TGTGCCAGCAGCCCTAGACAGGCTTTCTATGGCTACACCTTC
-	12	many	TRBV5-1	TRBJ2-5	CASSLQEETQYF	TGCGCCAGCAGCTTACAGGAAGAGACCCAGTACTTC
-	12	medium-sized	TRBV28	TRBJ1-1	CASSPGHTEAFF	TGTGCCAGCAGTCCAGGGCACACTGAAGCTTTCTTT
-	15	many	TRBV10-3	TRBJ2-6	CAIQDKDSGANVLTF	TGTGCCATCCAAGACAAGGACTCTGGGGCCAACGTCCTGACTTTC
-	15	many	TRBV3-1	TRBJ1-4	CASSGNPGANEKLFF	TGTGCCAGCAGCGGAAACCCCGGCGCTAATGAAAAACTGTTTTTT
TRBD1	13	many	TRBV29-1	TRBJ1-5	CSFRQGGNQPQHF	TGCAGCTTCCGACAGGGAGGCAATCAGCCCCAGCATTTT